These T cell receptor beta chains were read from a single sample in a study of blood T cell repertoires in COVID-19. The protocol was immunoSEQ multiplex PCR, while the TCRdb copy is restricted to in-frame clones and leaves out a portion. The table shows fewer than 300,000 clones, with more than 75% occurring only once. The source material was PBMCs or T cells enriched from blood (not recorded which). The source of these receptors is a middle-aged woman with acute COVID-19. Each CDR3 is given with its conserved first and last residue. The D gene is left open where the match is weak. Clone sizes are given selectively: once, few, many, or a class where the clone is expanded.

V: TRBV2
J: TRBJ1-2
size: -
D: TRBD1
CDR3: CASSEQGAGYTF
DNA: TGTGCCAGCAGTGAACAGGGGGCGGGCTACACCTTC

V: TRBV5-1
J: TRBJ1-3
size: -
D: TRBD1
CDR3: CASSFGDRGLSGNTIYF
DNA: TGCGCCAGCAGCTTTGGGGACAGGGGCCTTTCTGGAAACACCATATATTTT

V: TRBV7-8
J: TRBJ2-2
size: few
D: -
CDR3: CASSPSGGGPTGELFF
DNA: TGTGCCAGCAGCCCTAGCGGAGGGGGGCCCACCGGGGAGCTGTTTTTT

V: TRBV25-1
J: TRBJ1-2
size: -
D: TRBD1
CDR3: CASSIGQGWNGYTF
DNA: TGTGCCAGCAGTATAGGACAGGGGTGGAATGGCTACACCTTC

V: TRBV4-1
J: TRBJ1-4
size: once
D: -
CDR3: CASSQTSGEKLFF
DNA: TGCGCCAGCAGCCAAACGAGTGGTGAAAAACTGTTTTTT

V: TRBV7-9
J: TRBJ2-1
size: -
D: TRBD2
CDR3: CASSFIAGGIYNEQFF
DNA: TGTGCCAGCAGTTTTATAGCGGGGGGGATCTACAATGAGCAGTTCTTC

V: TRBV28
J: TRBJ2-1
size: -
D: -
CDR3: CASSLWDSRQFF
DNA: TGTGCCAGCAGTTTATGGGACTCCCGCCAGTTCTTC

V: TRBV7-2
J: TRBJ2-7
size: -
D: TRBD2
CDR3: CASSRTSGLYEQYF
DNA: TGTGCCAGCAGTCGCACTAGCGGGCTCTACGAGCAGTACTTC

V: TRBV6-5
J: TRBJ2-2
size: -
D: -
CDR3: CASSFDGPGTGELFF
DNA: TGTGCCAGCAGTTTCGACGGACCGGGAACCGGGGAGCTGTTTTTT

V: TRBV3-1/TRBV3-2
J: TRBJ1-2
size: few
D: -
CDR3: CASSRTDYGYTF
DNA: TGTGCCAGCAGCCGGACTGACTATGGCTACACCTTC

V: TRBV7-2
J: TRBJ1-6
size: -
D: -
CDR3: CASSPGQYNSPLHF
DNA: TGTGCCAGCAGCCCCGGACAGTATAATTCACCCCTCCACTTT

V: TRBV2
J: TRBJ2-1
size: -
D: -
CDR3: CASSTQGRNEQFF
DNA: TGTGCCAGCAGCACACAGGGGAGGAATGAGCAGTTCTTC

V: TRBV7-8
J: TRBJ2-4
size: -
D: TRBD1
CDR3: CASSLIGTGGKNAKNIQYF
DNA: TGTGCCAGCAGCTTAATAGGGACAGGGGGCAAGAATGCCAAAAACATTCAGTACTTC

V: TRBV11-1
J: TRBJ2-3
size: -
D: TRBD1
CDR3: CASLDRGLSDTQYF
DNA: TGTGCCAGCCTAGACAGGGGTCTATCAGATACGCAGTATTTT

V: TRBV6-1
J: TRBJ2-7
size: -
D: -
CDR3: CASSDTGFSYEQYF
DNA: TGTGCCAGCAGTGACACAGGATTCTCCTACGAGCAGTACTTC

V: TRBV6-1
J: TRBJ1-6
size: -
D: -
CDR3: CASSEGTAYNSPLHF
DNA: TGTGCCAGCAGTGAAGGGACAGCCTATAATTCACCCCTCCACTTT

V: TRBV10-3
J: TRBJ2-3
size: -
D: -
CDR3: CAISRETGKDTQYF
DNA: TGTGCCATCAGCCGGGAGACGGGGAAAGATACGCAGTATTTT

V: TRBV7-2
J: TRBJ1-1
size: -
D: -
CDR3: CASSSTQGTEAFF
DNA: TGTGCCAGCAGCTCAACACAGGGCACTGAAGCTTTCTTT

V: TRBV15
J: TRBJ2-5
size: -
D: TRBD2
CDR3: CATSRGEGQETQYF
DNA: TGTGCCACCAGCAGAGGGGAGGGCCAAGAGACCCAGTACTTC

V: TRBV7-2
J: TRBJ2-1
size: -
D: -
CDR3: CASSSGHANNEQFF
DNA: TGTGCCAGCAGCTCGGGACACGCGAACAATGAGCAGTTCTTC

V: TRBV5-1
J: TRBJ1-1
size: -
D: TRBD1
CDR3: CASRATGTGAEAFF
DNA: TGCGCCAGCAGGGCGACCGGGACAGGGGCTGAAGCTTTCTTT

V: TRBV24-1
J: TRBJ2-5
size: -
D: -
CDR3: CATSSSTVGQETQYF
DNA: TGTGCCACCAGTTCCTCGACAGTGGGCCAAGAGACCCAGTACTTC

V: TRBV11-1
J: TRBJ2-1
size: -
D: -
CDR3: CASSSNNEQFF
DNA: TGTGCCAGCAGCTCAAACAATGAGCAGTTCTTC

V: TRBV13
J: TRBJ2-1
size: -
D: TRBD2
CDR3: CASSPGTSEYNEQFF
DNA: TGTGCCAGCAGCCCCGGGACTAGCGAATACAATGAGCAGTTCTTC